Following are 8 T cell receptor beta chains from one sample sequenced in a study of cytomegalovirus exposure and HLA in healthy donors. Primers: 60 Vbeta forward and 13 Jbeta reverse. The data were produced by immunoSEQ multiplex PCR, yet TCRdb's version contains in-frame clones alone and is incomplete. Among 120,000 to 150,000 clones listed, roughly 80% were seen once. The sequenced sample consisted of PBMCs. The source is a middle-aged woman in good health and CMV-seropositive.

The rearrangement links TRBV27 to TRBJ1-3; TRBD1 matches at 7 bases. This CDR3 has 15 amino acids. Germline CDR1 is MNHEY and CDR2 is SMNVEV (reference sequence). V lost 2 bases and J lost 0; bases outside the gene matches: 1. CDR3 nucleotides: TGTGCCAGCAGTTTAAAGGGGGCCTCTGGAAACACCATATATTTT. It codes for CASSLKGASGNTIYF.

The chain is built from TRBV13 and TRBJ1-2; tentative D call: TRBD1 (5 bases). CDR1 and CDR2 (germline): PRHDT, FYEKMQ (reference sequence). The length of the CDR3 is 14 residues. The V end was cut by 4 bases, the J end by 6 bases, with 15 bases between. In DNA, the CDR3 is TGTGCCAGCAGCTCGAACAGGATTCACGATGGCTACACCTTC. Amino acid sequence: CASSSNRIHDGYTF.

This clone was seen a handful of times. J is TRBJ1-4 and V is TRBV6-1; 7 bases map to TRBD1. The CDR3 has 18 residues. Unmatched junction bases numbered 15, after V lost 8 bases and J lost 0 bases. Germline CDR1 and CDR2: MNHNS and SASEGT. The CDR3 DNA sequence: TGTGCCAGCCGTGGGTCCGAGACAGGGCTTGCAACTAATGAAAAACTGTTTTTT. Translated: CASRGSETGLATNEKLFF.

The chain links TRBV6-1 to TRBJ2-1; D gene uncertain. The CDR3 has 13 residues. CDR1 and CDR2 (germline): MNHNS, SASEGT. V lost 6 bases to trimming and J lost 10 bases, with 16 bases between them. The CDR3 protein is CASRYSGHQEQFF. CDR3 nucleotide sequence: TGTGCCAGCAGATATTCGGGTCACCAAGAGCAGTTCTTC.

As to this clone: Other DNA variants within this sample encode the same CDR3. The chain joins TRBV11-3 to TRBJ1-1; D gene unclear. Deletions cut 1 base from V and 1 base from J, with 7 bases between. The CDR3 length is 14 residues. Germline V gene data show CDR1 as SGHNT and CDR2 as YENEEA. CDR3 sequence (DNA): TGTGCCAGCAGCTTAGGGAGAGGGAACACTGAAGCTTTCTTT. It is translated as CASSLGRGNTEAFF.

V and J are TRBV2 and TRBJ1-5; TRBD1 agrees at 9 bases. CDR3 size: 16 residues. J was trimmed by 0 bases and V by 4 bases; bases with no gene match: 4. Per the germline V gene, CDR1 is SNHLY and CDR2 is FYNNEI. CDR3 sequence: CASSGTGDYSNQPQHF. The CDR3 bases are TGTGCCAGCAGTGGGACAGGGGATTATAGCAATCAGCCCCAGCATTTT.

The V call is TRBV4-2, the J call TRBJ1-3; D is undetermined. This CDR3 is built from 16 residues. From germline, CDR1 is LGHNA and CDR2 YNFKEQ. The V gene lost 0 bases and the J gene lost 0 bases, with 9 bases spanning the gap. This chain's CDR3 is CASSQDLADSGNTIYF. The CDR3 nucleotides read TGTGCCAGCAGCCAAGATTTGGCAGACTCTGGAAACACCATATATTTT.

The CDR3 is CASSQIVGANNGYTF. Written as DNA, the CDR3 is TGTGCCAGCAGCCAGATCGTGGGGGCCAACAACGGCTACACCTTC. The chain recombines TRBV14 with TRBJ1-2; D is perhaps TRBD1 (6 bases). This CDR3 comprises 15 residues. The germline V and J ends were trimmed by 3 bases and 8 bases, with 19 bases remaining between them. Per germline, CDR1 SGHDN and CDR2 FVKESK.